This T cell receptor (beta chain) was sequenced in a study of beta chain features in type 1 diabetes. Study-wide context: All samples yielded some 110 million examined sorted cells.

Every bit of the isolated RNA underwent reverse transcription, so sequencing read expressed TCRB transcripts. Clones were sequenced by immunoSEQ multiplex PCR, and TCRdb holds only the in-frame ones, with some missing. The sample shows hundreds of thousands of clones, about an eighth of them seen only once. The CDR3 has 12 residues. Trimming at V came to 7 bases and at J to 4 bases, leaving 4 bases not matched to a gene. Germline CDR1 and CDR2: GTSNPN and SVGIG (reference sequence). Whole-study results and caveats: Cells that show high TCR expression could be over-represented by cDNA sequencing. Type 1 diabetes patients had moderately but significantly shorter TCRB CDR3s in all four CD4+ subsets. For patients, the naive, central memory and Treg TCRB repertoires appeared more alike than for healthy donors.

A remark on this clone: Its antigen is not identified.

This clonotype was obtained from a man aged 18 to 30 with type 1 diabetes. The rearrangement joins TRBV30 to TRBJ1-5; 7 bases line up with TRBD1. The sample was naive CD4+ T cells from blood. DNA of the CDR3: TGTGCCTTGGGGACAGAAAATCAGCCCCAGCATTTT. Its translation is CALGTENQPQHF. Full variable domain (remainder filled in from reference TRBV30 and TRBJ1-5): SQTIHQWPATLVQPVGSPLSLECTVEGTSNPNLYWYRQAAGRGLQLLFYSVGIGQISSEVPQNLSASRPQDRQFILSSKKLLLSDSGFYLCALGTENQPQHFGDGTRLSIL.